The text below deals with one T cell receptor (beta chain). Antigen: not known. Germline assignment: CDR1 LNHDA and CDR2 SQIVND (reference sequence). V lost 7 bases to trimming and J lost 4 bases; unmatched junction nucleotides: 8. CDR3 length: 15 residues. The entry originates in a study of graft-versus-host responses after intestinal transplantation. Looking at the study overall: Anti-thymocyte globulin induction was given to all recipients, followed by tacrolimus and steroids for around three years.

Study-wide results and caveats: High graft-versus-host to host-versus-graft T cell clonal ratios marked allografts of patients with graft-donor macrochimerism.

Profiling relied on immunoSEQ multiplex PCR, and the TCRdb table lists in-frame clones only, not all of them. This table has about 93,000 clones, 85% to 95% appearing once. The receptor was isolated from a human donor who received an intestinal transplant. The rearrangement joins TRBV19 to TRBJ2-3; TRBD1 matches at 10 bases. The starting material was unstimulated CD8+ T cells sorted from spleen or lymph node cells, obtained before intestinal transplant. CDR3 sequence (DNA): TGTGCCAGTATCCCGGGACAGGGGCAAGCAGATACGCAGTATTTT. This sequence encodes CASIPGQGQADTQYF.